The sequence of this TCR beta chain was determined in a study of CD8 T cells in Susac syndrome (dated by TCRdb to about 2019). About the investigation overall: Among the Susac syndrome patients who were sequenced, clinically active disease was present in over 5 and clinical remission was observed in fewer than 10. Whether CD8+ T cell activation and differentiation in Susac syndrome was antigen driven was tested using repertoire sequencing. Susac syndrome patients were therapy-naive, on corticosteroids (some also receiving IVIg), or on IVIg alone at blood withdrawal. The clonality of the CD8+ T cell repertoire was compared across over 10 healthy donors, around 14 Susac syndrome patients and under 17 multiple sclerosis patients. Summary of the overall study and its limitations: About 15 Susac-specific public clones were identified in the total CD8+ repertoire, and roughly five Susac-specific public clones were identified in the CD8+ TEMRA repertoire. CD8+ repertoires in Susac syndrome showed clonal expansion, which was highest in CD8+ TEMRA cells and was greater in clinically active patients than in remitting patients. The number of individuals in the TCR sequencing and HLA analysis was recognized as being relatively small.

Peripheral blood CD8+ and CD4+ T cells from healthy donors, Susac syndrome patients and multiple sclerosis patients were profiled using high-throughput TCR beta sequencing. The Susac syndrome patients fulfilled recently defined diagnostic criteria for either definite or probable disease. Bulk CD8+ and CD4+ T cells were purified by magnetic negative isolation, whereas CD8+ TEMRA cells were enriched by FACS. Blood was collected in EDTA tubes and processed within 24 hours, with PBMCs isolated through density gradient centrifugation. PBMCs intended for TCR sequencing were cryopreserved in liquid nitrogen and thawed later in a water bath at 37 degrees C. The sorted or isolated CD4+, CD8+ and CD8+ TEMRA cells reached a purity of at least 90%. RNA was extracted using the RNeasy kit, and roughly 0.45 to 1 microgram was reverse transcribed with random hexamers. The immunoSEQ multiplex PCR assay, covering 54 Vbeta and 13 Jbeta segments, was used to amplify TCR beta CDR3 regions. PCR amplification bias was corrected using a synthetic template baseline for primer optimization and computational correction. On the authors' methods: Reads were annotated to V, D and J genes per IMGT and analyzed with immunoSEQ Analyzer, keeping only productive sequences. To calculate clonality, Shannon entropy was normalized by log2 of the number of productive unique sequences and then subtracted from one. For each patient and control, public and private clones were evaluated among the 100 most prevalent clones. A clone was defined as Susac-specific if it was absent from the healthy and MS cohorts, from roughly 990 published viral clones and from other ImmuneACCESS disease sequences. Using fastp at Q25 and MiXCR, TCRdb reprocessed the public reads and kept productive beta chains. Each CDR3 protein gets just one entry, which takes the most common genes and DNA from the rows behind it. What appears here as the V and J calls and clone size reflects TCRdb's work, not the paper's. Present in this sample are 84,000 or so distinct CDR3 sequences, 94% of which were seen just once. Approximately 0.92% of the sample is taken by the ten largest.

Note on this clonotype: The specificity of this receptor is unknown. No base-level quality is on record; no much larger clone is a single base apart.

According to the germline V gene, CDR1 reads SGHDT and CDR2 reads YYEEEE. The trim is 4 bases for V and 9 bases for J, with a gap of 14 bases between the germline ends. The CDR3, from cysteine to phenylalanine, totals 13 residues. This entry keeps only the CDR3 DNA: 39 bases, framed from base 1. Recombination connected TRBV5-6 to TRBJ2-1; the D gene could be TRBD1 or TRBD2, each one agreeing over 5 bases. What was sequenced was CD8+ T cells from PBMCs. This sequence was found in a human donor with Susac syndrome. The CDR3 reads CASSPSTEGEQFF. The sequenced DNA: TGTGCCAGCAGCCCCTCGACAGAGGGTGAGCAGTTCTTC.